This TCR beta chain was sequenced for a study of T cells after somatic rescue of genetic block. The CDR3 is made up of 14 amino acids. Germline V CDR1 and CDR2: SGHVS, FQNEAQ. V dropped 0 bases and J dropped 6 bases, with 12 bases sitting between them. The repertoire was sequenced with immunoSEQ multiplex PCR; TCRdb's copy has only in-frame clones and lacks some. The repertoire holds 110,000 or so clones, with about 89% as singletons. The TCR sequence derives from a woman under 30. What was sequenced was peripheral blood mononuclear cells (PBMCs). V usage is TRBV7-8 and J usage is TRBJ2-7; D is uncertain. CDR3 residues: CASSLARMASEQYF. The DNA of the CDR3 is TGTGCCAGCAGCTTAGCGCGAATGGCGAGCGAGCAGTACTTC.